The source of this T cell receptor (beta chain) is a study of neurological immune-mediated disorders. Regarding the study as a whole: The study found no CDR3 amino acid sequences shared by expanded clones across subjects, suggesting private repertoires in all groups.

By 5'RACE with 10-nucleotide random UMIs, the cDNA was made. MiXCR was run by TCRdb on the 5' RACE reads, yielding one entry per CDR3 protein. This table holds fewer than 80,000 distinct CDR3 sequences, under 5.5% found once. CDR3 length: 13 amino acids. Germline CDR1 is MDHEN and CDR2 is SYDVKM. V was clipped by 5 bases and J by 5 bases, with 10 bases between them. This clonotype was recorded many times. Its specificity is not known. The clonotype was recovered from a woman in her forties or fifties with multiple sclerosis. The rearrangement joins TRBV28 to TRBJ2-1; unclear D gene. The sample taken for sequencing was PBMCs. The CDR3 loop reads CASSPEANNEQFF. The CDR3 DNA follows: TGTGCCAGCAGTCCGGAAGCTAACAATGAGCAGTTCTTC.